The 14 T cell receptor beta chains presented below share a single source sample, sequenced in a study of blood T cell repertoires in COVID-19. The table came from immunoSEQ multiplex PCR; TCRdb's copy has only in-frame clones and leaves some out. The table has roughly 80,000 clones, around 77% seen once. Source material: peripheral blood. The source is a human donor in a cohort sampled during active COVID-19.

The rearrangement joins TRBV5-1 to TRBJ1-1; no firm D call. Germline CDR1 is SGHRS and CDR2 is YFSETQ. The CDR3 loop spans 13 amino acids. V was shortened by 0 bases and J by 2 bases, with 5 bases between the two germline ends. CDR3 loop: CASSLVLNTEAFF. The CDR3 DNA sequence: TGCGCCAGCAGCTTGGTACTAAACACTGAAGCTTTCTTT.

The chain couples TRBV5-5 to TRBJ1-2, with D unclear. This CDR3 comprises 15 residues. Trimming left V 1 base short and J 0 bases short, with 10 bases between. Germline assignment: CDR1 SGHKS and CDR2 YYEKEE (reference sequence). CDR3 coding DNA: TGTGCCAGCAGCTTGAGCCCAGACTCTAACTATGGCTACACCTTC. It encodes CASSLSPDSNYGYTF.

The count of this clone is one. The gene calls are TRBV11-3 and TRBJ2-1, with 8 positions matching TRBD1. The CDR3 length is 15 residues. The germline V gene encodes CDR1 SGHNT and CDR2 YENEEA. V dropped 4 bases and J dropped 6; count of bases not matched to a gene: 8. CDR3 in amino acids: CASSSGQGSVNEQFF. The CDR3 DNA reads as TGTGCCAGCAGCTCAGGACAGGGTAGCGTCAATGAGCAGTTCTTC.

The J gene is TRBJ1-1, the V gene TRBV19; D uncertain. The V gene lost 7 bases and the J gene lost 0 bases, with 15 bases spanning the gap. This CDR3 spans 15 amino acids. Germline V lookup: CDR1 LNHDA, CDR2 SQIVND (reference sequence). The chain's CDR3 is CASTSRGVMNTEAFF. Written as DNA, the CDR3 is TGTGCCAGTACCTCCCGGGGAGTAATGAACACTGAAGCTTTCTTT.

This chain uses TRBV28 with TRBJ1-4, with D unresolved. This CDR3 is built from 14 residues. V lost 7 bases and J 6 bases, leaving 15 bases between the germline ends. In germline, CDR1 is MDHEN, CDR2 SYDVKM. The CDR3 DNA follows: TGTGCCAGCACCGCCATGACACGGTATGAAAAACTGTTTTTT. Translated, it gives CASTAMTRYEKLFF.

The V gene is TRBV15, the J gene TRBJ1-2; D gene unclear. Germline V gene data show CDR1 as LNHNV and CDR2 as YYDKDF (reference sequence). This CDR3 has 14 residues. The V and J ends lost 0 bases and 4 bases respectively, with 9 bases between them. As DNA, the CDR3 is TGTGCCACCAGCAGAGATGAGGCCCCCTATGGCTACACCTTC. Protein: CATSRDEAPYGYTF. Drawing the rest from reference TRBV15 and TRBJ1-2, the complete variable domain is DAMVIQNPRYQVTQFGKPVTLSCSQTLNHNVMYWYQQKSSQAPKLLFHYYDKDFNNEADTPDNFQSRRPNTSFCFLDIRSPGLGDTAMYLCATSRDEAPYGYTFGSGTRLTVV.

The V and J genes are TRBV28 and TRBJ1-5, with 7 bases aligning to TRBD1. After removal of 1 base from V and 7 bases from J, the junction contained 7 bases not matched to a gene. The germline V gene encodes CDR1 MDHEN and CDR2 SYDVKM. The CDR3 runs 15 residues. Here the CDR3 DNA reads TGTGCCAGCAGTTTATTGTCCAGGGGGAGACAGCCCCAGCATTTT. Its translation: CASSLLSRGRQPQHF.

The V and J genes are TRBV9 and TRBJ2-7; TRBD2 aligns across 9 bases. The V gene's germline CDR1 is SGDLS and CDR2 YYNGEE. Losses at the gene ends were 4 bases for V and 3 bases for J; bases not matched to a gene: 17. There are 18 residues in the CDR3. DNA for the CDR3: TGTGCCAGCAGCCTAGGGGGGACTGGGGCTAGCGGGGACTACGAGCAGTACTTC. This translates into CASSLGGTGASGDYEQYF.

This chain connects TRBV7-2 to TRBJ2-7, with 9 nucleotides matching TRBD1. Trimming at V came to 2 bases and at J to 5 bases, leaving 7 bases not matched to a gene. Germline V gene data show CDR1 as SGHTA and CDR2 as FQGNSA. The CDR3 runs 15 residues. The CDR3 DNA reads as TGTGCCAGCAGCTTAACGAGGGACAGGGTTAACGAGCAGTACTTC. Translating gives CASSLTRDRVNEQYF.

This clone was detected only once. The chain joins TRBV6-6 to TRBJ1-2, with D maybe TRBD1 (6 bases). The V gene's germline CDR1 is MNHNY and CDR2 SVGAGI (reference sequence). V shed 6 bases and J shed 8 bases, with 22 bases lying between them. CDR3 length equals 15 residues. This CDR3 is CASSTLRTVSRGYTF. Here the CDR3 DNA reads TGTGCCAGCAGCACACTTAGGACAGTCTCTCGAGGCTACACCTTC.

V and J are TRBV7-9 and TRBJ2-7, with D perhaps matching TRBD2 (5 bases). Germline-derived CDR1 and CDR2 are SEHNR and FQNEAQ (reference sequence). The CDR3 totals 13 residues. V dropped 5 bases and J dropped 7 bases, with 15 bases sitting between them. CDR3 loop: CASSALNSGEQYF. CDR3 nucleotides: TGTGCCAGCAGCGCCTTGAATTCGGGAGAGCAGTACTTC.

The rearrangement uses TRBV6-5 and TRBJ1-5, with D unresolved. The CDR3 has 14 amino acids. Trimming stripped 6 bases from V and 3 bases from J, with 12 bases between. In germline, CDR1 is MNHEY, CDR2 SVGAGI. CDR3 nucleotides: TGTGCCAGCAGGGAGGAGGGTAACAATCAGCCCCAGCATTTT. Its translation: CASREEGNNQPQHF.

The V and J genes are TRBV11-3 and TRBJ1-3; D remains unclear. This CDR3 contains 14 residues. The germline V gene has CDR1 SGHNT and CDR2 YENEEA. Deletions cut 1 base from V and 0 bases from J, with 4 bases between. As DNA, the CDR3 is TGTGCCAGCAGCTTAGGAGGCTCTGGAAACACCATATATTTT. Translated: CASSLGGSGNTIYF.

This clone was counted a single time. The junction differs from germline at one of its ends, possibly a read error. The genes are TRBV24-1 and TRBJ1-1, with TRBD1 identical over 7 bases. The length of the CDR3 is 13 residues. Germline values: CDR1 KGHDR, CDR2 SFDVKD. The CDR3 loop is CATSDTGTVEPFF. DNA of the CDR3: TGTGCCACCAGTGATACCGGGACAGTTGAACCTTTCTTT.